Shown below are 8 T cell receptor beta chains from a single sample sequenced in a study of T cells in Graves' hyperthyroidism and ophthalmopathy. The source material, RNA transcripts, was used to amplify TCR beta CDR3 regions. The HTBI primer set drove a first-round RT-PCR of the TCR CDR3. TCRdb used MiXCR to reprocess the multiplex PCR reads, holding one entry per CDR3 protein. The profile shows over 350,000 distinct CDR3 sequences, 15% to 20% of them singletons. Sequencing was performed on blood. All receptors derive from a man aged 18 to 35 with Graves' ophthalmopathy.

The chain carries TRBV2 and TRBJ2-1, with 7 bases fitting TRBD2. CDR3 length: 16 amino acids. Germline loops: CDR1 SNHLY, CDR2 FYNNEI. Trimming removed 0 bases from V and 4 bases from J; junction bases left unmatched: 6. This CDR3 reads CASSEALGTKYNEQFF. CDR3 DNA: TGTGCCAGCAGTGAAGCGCTCGGGACTAAGTACAATGAGCAGTTCTTC. Full variable domain (outside the CDR3, taken from reference TRBV2 and TRBJ2-1): EPEVTQTPSHQVTQMGQEVILRCVPISNHLYFYWYRQILGQKVEFLVSFYNNEISEKSEIFDDQFSVERPDGSNFTLKIRSTKLEDSAMYFCASSEALGTKYNEQFFGPGTRLTVL.

This clonotype came up many times. The chain links TRBV13 to TRBJ1-1, with D hard to call. CDR3 length equals 15 residues. Trimming cost V 3 bases and J 1 base, with 12 bases left between them. Germline V gene data show CDR1 as PRHDT and CDR2 as FYEKMQ (reference sequence). The CDR3 sequence: CASSFLLTKNTEAFF. In nucleotides, the CDR3 is TGTGCCAGCAGCTTTCTCTTGACAAAGAACACTGAAGCTTTCTTT.

This chain connects TRBV15 to TRBJ2-5; TRBD2 might be the D (5 bases). This CDR3 is 15 amino acids long. The V gene's germline CDR1 is LNHNV and CDR2 YYDKDF (reference sequence). V was shortened by 0 bases and J by 2 bases, with 10 bases between the two germline ends. The CDR3 reads CATSRDRPGQETQYF. DNA for the CDR3: TGTGCCACCAGCAGAGATAGACCGGGGCAAGAGACCCAGTACTTC.

The table lists this clonotype with many counts. This rearrangement joins TRBV9 to TRBJ1-1, with 8 bases that match TRBD1. The CDR3 consists of 14 residues. Germline values: CDR1 SGDLS, CDR2 YYNGEE. V shed 3 bases, J shed 1 base, and the junction held 2 bases outside the gene matches. The CDR3: CASSAGQGNTEAFF. In DNA, the CDR3 is TGTGCCAGCAGCGCAGGACAGGGGAACACTGAAGCTTTCTTT.

This clonotype showed up many times. The chain is built from TRBV6-1 and TRBJ2-2, with no clear D. Germline assignment: CDR1 MNHNS and CDR2 SASEGT. The V end lost 5 bases, the J end lost 1 base, and 8 bases lay between the germline ends. This CDR3 has 14 residues. CDR3 sequence: CASSLRRNTGELFF. The CDR3 bases are TGTGCCAGCAGTCTTCGTAGGAACACCGGGGAGCTGTTTTTT.

This clonotype was picked up many times. The rearrangement links TRBV5-6 to TRBJ2-1; TRBD1 matches at 8 bases. V gave up 1 base and J gave up 9 bases; unmatched junction bases: 9. The V gene's germline CDR1 is SGHDT and CDR2 YYEEEE. CDR3 length equals 15 residues. As DNA, the CDR3 is TGTGCCAGCAGCTTGAAGGGACAGGATTGGGGTGAGCAGTTCTTC. It specifies CASSLKGQDWGEQFF. Filled out from reference TRBV5-6 and TRBJ2-1, the complete variable domain reads DAGVTQSPTHLIKTRGQQVTLRCSPKSGHDTVSWYQQALGQGPQFIFQYYEEEERQRGNFPDRFSGHQFPNYSSELNVNALLLGDSALYLCASSLKGQDWGEQFFGPGTRLTVL.

This clonotype was seen ten or more times. The chain links TRBV11-2 to TRBJ1-6; a weak D match, TRBD1 (5 bases). CDR3 length: 14 amino acids. Germline V CDR1 and CDR2: SGHAT, FQNNGV. The V end lost 5 bases, the J end lost 7 bases, and 12 bases lay between the germline ends. CDR3 bases: TGTGCCAGCAGCCCCAGGGTTTACAATTCACCCCTCCACTTT. Translated, it gives CASSPRVYNSPLHF.

This chain joins TRBV6-1 and TRBJ1-1; possible D gene TRBD1, 5 bases. CDR3 length: 13 amino acids. Germline V gene data show CDR1 as MNHNS and CDR2 as SASEGT. The germline V and J ends were trimmed by 6 bases and 5 bases, with 13 bases remaining between them. This chain's CDR3 is CASSPGRRTEAFF. CDR3 nucleotides: TGTGCCAGCAGCCCGGGGCGACGGACTGAAGCTTTCTTT.